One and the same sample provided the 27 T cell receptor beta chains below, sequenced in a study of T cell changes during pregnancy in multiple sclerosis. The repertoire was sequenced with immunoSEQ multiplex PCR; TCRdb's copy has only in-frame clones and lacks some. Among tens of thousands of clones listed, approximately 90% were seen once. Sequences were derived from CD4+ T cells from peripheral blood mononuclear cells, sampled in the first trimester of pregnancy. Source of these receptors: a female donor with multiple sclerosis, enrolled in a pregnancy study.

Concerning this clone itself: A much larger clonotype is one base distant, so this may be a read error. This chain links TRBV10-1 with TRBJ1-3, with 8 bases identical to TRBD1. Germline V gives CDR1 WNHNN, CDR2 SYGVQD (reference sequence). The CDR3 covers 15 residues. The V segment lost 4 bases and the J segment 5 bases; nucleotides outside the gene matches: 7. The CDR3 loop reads CASSGLQGGRNTIYF. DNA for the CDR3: TGCGCCAGCAGTGGGCTACAGGGGGGGAGAAACACCATATATTTT.

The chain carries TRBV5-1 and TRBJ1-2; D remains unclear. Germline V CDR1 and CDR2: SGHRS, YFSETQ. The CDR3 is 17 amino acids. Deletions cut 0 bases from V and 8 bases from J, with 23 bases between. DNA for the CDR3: TGCGCCAGCAGCTTGGACGGGGAACAGAGAGCGGTAGGAGGCTACACCTTC. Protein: CASSLDGEQRAVGGYTF.

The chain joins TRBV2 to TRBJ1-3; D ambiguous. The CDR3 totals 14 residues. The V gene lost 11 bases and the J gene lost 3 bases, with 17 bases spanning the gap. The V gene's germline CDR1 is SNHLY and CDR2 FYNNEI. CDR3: CASAMTGNGNTIYF. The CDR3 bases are TGTGCCTCAGCAATGACGGGGAATGGAAACACCATATATTTT.

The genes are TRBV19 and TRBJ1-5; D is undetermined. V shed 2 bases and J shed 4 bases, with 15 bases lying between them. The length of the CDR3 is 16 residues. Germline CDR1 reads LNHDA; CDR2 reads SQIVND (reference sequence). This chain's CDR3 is CASSILPLPVNQPQHF. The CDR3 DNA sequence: TGTGCCAGTAGTATACTCCCCCTCCCGGTAAATCAGCCCCAGCATTTT.

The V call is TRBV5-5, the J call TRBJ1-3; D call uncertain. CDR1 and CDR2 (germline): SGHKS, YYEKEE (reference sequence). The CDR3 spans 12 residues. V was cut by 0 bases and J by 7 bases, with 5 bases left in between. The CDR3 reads CASSLGMNTIYF. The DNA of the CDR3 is TGTGCCAGCAGCTTGGGTATGAACACCATATATTTT.

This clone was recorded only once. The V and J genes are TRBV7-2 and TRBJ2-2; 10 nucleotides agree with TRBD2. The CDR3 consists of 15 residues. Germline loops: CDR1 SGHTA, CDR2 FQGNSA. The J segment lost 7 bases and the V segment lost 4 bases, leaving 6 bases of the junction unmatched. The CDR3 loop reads CASSSSGGALGELFF. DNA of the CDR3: TGTGCCAGCAGCTCGAGCGGGGGGGCCCTCGGGGAGCTGTTTTTT.

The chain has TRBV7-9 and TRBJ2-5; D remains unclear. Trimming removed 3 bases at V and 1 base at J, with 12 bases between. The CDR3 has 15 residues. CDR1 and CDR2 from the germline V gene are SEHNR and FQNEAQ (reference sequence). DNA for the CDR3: TGTGCCAGCAGCTTCAATATACGGGTCCAAGAGACCCAGTACTTC. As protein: CASSFNIRVQETQYF.

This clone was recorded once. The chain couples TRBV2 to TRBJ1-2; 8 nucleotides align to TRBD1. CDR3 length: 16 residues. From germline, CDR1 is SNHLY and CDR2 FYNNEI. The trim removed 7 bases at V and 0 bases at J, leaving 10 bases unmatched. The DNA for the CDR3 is TGTGCCAGCATTCCCACCGGGACAGGTCCTAACTATGGCTACACCTTC. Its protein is CASIPTGTGPNYGYTF.

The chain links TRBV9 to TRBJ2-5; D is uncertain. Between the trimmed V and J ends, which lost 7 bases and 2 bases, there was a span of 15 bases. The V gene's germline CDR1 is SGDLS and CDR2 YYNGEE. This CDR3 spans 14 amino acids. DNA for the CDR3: TGTGCCAGCGGGCCAGGTGGGCCTCAAGAGACCCAGTACTTC. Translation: CASGPGGPQETQYF. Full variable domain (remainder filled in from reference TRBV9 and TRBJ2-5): DSGVTQTPKHLITATGQRVTLRCSPRSGDLSVYWYQQSLDQGLQFLIQYYNGEERAKGNILERFSAQQFPDLHSELNLSSLELGDSALYFCASGPGGPQETQYFGPGTRLLVL.

The CDR3 DNA sequence: TGTGCCAGTAGTATTCCGGGACTAGCGGGGTCCCAAGAGACCCAGTACTTC. Translation gives CASSIPGLAGSQETQYF. J is TRBJ2-5 and V is TRBV19; TRBD2 matches 13 bases. The CDR3 is 17 amino acids. The V and J ends lost 3 bases and 1 base, in that order; junction bases with no gene match: 5. Germline V CDR1 and CDR2: LNHDA, SQIVND (reference sequence).

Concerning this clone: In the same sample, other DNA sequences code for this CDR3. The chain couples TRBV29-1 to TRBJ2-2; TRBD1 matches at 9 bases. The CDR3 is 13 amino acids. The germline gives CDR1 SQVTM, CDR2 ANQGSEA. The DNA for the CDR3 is TGCAGTGTGCAGACAGGGGGAACCGGGGAGCTGTTTTTT. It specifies CSVQTGGTGELFF.

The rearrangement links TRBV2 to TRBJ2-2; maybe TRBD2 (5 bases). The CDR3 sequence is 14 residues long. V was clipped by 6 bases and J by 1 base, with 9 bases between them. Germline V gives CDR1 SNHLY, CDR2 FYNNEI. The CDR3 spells CASRRVGNTGELFF. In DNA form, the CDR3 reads TGTGCCAGCAGGAGGGTCGGGAACACCGGGGAGCTGTTTTTT.

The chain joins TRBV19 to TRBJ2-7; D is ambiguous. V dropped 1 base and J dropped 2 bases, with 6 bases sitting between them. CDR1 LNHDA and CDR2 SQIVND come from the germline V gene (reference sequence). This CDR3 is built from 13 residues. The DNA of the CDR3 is TGTGCCAGTAGTATAGGACAAGCCTACGAGCAGTACTTC. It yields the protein CASSIGQAYEQYF.

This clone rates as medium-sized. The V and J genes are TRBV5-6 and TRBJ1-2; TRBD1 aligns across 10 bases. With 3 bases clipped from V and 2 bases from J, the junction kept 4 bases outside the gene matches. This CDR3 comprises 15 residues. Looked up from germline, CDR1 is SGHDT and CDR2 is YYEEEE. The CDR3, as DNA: TGTGCCAGCAGCTGGGGGGGACAGGGGAACTATGGCTACACCTTC. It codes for CASSWGGQGNYGYTF.

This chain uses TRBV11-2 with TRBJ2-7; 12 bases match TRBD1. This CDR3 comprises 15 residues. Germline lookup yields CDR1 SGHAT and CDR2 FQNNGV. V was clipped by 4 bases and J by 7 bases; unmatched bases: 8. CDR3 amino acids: CASSSRDRGHWEQYF. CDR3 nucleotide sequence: TGTGCCAGCAGCTCCCGGGACAGGGGGCACTGGGAGCAGTACTTC.

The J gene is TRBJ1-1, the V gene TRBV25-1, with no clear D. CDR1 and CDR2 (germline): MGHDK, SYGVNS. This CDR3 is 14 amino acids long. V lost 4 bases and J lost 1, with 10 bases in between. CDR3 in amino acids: CASSARGPNTEAFF. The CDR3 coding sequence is TGTGCCAGCAGTGCGCGCGGGCCGAACACTGAAGCTTTCTTT.

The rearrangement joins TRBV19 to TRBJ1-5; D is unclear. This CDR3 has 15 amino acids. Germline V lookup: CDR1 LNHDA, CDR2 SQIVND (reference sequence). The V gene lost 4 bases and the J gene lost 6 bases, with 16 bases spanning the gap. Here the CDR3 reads CASSTWREPTQPQHF. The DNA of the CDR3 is TGTGCCAGTAGTACCTGGAGGGAACCAACTCAGCCCCAGCATTTT.

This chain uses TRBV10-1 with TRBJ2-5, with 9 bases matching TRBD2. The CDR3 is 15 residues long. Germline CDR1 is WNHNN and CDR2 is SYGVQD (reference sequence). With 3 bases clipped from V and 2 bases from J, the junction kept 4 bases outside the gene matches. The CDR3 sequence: CASSDGSGGQETQYF. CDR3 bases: TGCGCCAGCAGTGATGGGAGCGGGGGGCAAGAGACCCAGTACTTC.

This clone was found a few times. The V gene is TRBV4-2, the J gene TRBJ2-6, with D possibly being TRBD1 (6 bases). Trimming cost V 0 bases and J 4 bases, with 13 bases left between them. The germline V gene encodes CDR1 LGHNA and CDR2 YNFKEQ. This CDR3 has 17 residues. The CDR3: CASSQDPGAKGANVLTF. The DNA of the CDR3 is TGTGCCAGCAGCCAAGACCCAGGGGCGAAGGGGGCCAACGTCCTGACTTTC.

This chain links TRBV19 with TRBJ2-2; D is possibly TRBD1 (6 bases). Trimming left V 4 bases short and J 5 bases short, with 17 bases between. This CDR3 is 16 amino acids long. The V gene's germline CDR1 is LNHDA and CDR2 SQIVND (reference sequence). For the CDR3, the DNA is TGTGCCAGTAGTAAGGGGGATTGGTTCGGGACCGGGGAGCTGTTTTTT. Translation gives CASSKGDWFGTGELFF.

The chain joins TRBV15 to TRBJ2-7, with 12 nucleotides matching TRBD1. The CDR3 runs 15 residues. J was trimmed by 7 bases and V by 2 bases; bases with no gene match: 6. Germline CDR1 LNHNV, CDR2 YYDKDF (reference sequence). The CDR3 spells CATSRKGQGAGEQYF. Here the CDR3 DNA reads TGTGCCACCAGCAGAAAGGGACAGGGGGCGGGGGAGCAGTACTTC. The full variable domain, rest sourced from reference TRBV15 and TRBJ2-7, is DAMVIQNPRYQVTQFGKPVTLSCSQTLNHNVMYWYQQKSSQAPKLLFHYYDKDFNNEADTPDNFQSRRPNTSFCFLDIRSPGLGDTAMYLCATSRKGQGAGEQYFGPGTRLTVT.

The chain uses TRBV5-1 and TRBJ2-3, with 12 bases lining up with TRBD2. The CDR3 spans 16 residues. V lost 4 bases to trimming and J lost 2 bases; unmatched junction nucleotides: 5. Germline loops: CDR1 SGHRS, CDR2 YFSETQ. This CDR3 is CASSARTSGDTDTQYF. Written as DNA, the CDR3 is TGCGCCAGCAGCGCCCGGACTAGCGGGGACACAGATACGCAGTATTTT.

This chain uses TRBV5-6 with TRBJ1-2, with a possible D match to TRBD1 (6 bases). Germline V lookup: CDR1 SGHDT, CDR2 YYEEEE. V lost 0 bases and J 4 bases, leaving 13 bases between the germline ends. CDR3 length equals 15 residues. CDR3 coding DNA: TGTGCCAGCAGCTTGGGAGGGGGGGCTGTCTATGGCTACACCTTC. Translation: CASSLGGGAVYGYTF.

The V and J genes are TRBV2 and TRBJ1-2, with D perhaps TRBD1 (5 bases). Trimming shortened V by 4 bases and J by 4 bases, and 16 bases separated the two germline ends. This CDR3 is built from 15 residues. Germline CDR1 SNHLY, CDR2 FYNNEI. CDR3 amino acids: CASSADTGLLYGYTF. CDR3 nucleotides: TGTGCCAGCAGTGCCGACACAGGTCTGCTCTATGGCTACACCTTC.

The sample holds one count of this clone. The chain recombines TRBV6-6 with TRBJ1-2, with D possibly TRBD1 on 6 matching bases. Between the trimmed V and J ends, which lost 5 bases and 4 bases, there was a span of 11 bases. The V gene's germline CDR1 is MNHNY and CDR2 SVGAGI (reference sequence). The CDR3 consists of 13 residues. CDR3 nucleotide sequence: TGTGCCAGCAGTGCCAGGGGTGGCTATGGCTACACCTTC. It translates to CASSARGGYGYTF.

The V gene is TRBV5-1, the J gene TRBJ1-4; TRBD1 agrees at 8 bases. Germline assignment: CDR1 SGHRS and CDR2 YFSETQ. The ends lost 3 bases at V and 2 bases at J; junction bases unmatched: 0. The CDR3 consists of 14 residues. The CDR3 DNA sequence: TGCGCCAGCAGCTCAGGGGGCACTAATGAAAAACTGTTTTTT. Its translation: CASSSGGTNEKLFF.

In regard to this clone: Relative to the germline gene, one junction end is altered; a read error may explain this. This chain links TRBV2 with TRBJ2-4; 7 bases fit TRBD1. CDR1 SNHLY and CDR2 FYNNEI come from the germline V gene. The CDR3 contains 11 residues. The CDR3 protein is CASSDWGQIDF. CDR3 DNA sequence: TGTGCCAGCAGTGATTGGGGACAGATAGACTTC.